This T cell receptor (beta chain) was observed in a study of response to subunit inactivated influenza vaccine. V lost 7 bases and J lost 2; bases outside the gene matches: 7. This CDR3 region has 15 residues. Germline loops: CDR1 MNHNS, CDR2 SASEGT. TCRdb reprocessed the RT-PCR reads with MiXCR, giving one entry per CDR3 protein. The sample lists roughly 710,000 distinct CDR3 sequences; about 15% were seen once. The receptor comes from a man aged 45-60 years who received an inactivated influenza vaccine. This sequence joins TRBV6-1 and TRBJ2-3; 9 bases agree with TRBD1. The sample in question was PBMCs from blood, obtained 14 to 15 days before vaccination. In DNA form, the CDR3 reads TGTGCCAGCACCTCGGACAGGGGAGTCACAGATACGCAGTATTTT. Translated: CASTSDRGVTDTQYF.